This entry is about one T cell receptor (beta chain). The sample originates from a study of blood T cell repertoires in COVID-19. For the study at large: The United States, Italy and Spain were the sources of the acute and convalescent COVID-19 samples.

Per the original data handling: Counts of nucleated cells, estimated from reference gene primer amplification, were obtained. Repertoires were generated with immunoSEQ multiplex PCR, while TCRdb's copy carries only in-frame clones and drops some. V and J calls and clone size come straight from that table; D and trimming were deduced from the DNA. Altogether about 120,000 clones are present, roughly 85% being singletons, with the ten largest covering about 6.1%. The source is a woman aged 60 to 75 with COVID-19, enrolled during active disease. The sample consisted of peripheral blood.

The CDR3 nucleotides are TGTGCCAGCAGCCAAGATCTGGCTAGCGGGGGGACAGATACGCAGTATTTT. Translating gives CASSQDLASGGTDTQYF. This rearrangement joins TRBV3-1 (or the pseudogene TRBV3-2) to TRBJ2-3; 11 bases align to TRBD2. CDR3 size: 17 residues. V lost 0 bases, J lost 3 bases, and 5 bases stayed unmatched. CDR1 and CDR2 from the germline V gene are LGHDT and YNNKEL (reference sequence).